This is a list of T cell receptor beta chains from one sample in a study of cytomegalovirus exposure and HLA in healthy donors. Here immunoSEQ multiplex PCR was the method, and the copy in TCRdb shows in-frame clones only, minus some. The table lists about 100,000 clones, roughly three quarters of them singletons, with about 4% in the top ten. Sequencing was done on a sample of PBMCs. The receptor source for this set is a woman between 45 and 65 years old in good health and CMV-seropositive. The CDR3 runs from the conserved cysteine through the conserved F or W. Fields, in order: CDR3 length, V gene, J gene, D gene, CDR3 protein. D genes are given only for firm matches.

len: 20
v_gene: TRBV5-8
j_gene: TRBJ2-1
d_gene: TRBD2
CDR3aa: CASSSGMVRAGGGPYNEQFF

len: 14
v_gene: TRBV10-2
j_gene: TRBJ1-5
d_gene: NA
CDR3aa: CASSGGGFNQPQHF

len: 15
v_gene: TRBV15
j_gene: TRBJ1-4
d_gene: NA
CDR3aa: CATSVPEGEEEKLFF

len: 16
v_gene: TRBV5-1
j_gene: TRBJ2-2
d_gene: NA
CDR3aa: CASSREGVEGTGELFF

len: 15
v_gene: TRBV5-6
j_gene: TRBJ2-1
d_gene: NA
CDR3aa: CASSLQVSSYNEQFF

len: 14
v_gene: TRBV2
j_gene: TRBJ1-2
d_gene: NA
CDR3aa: CASNQRGVNYGYTF

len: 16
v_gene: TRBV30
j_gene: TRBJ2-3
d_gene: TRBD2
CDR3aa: CAWGGPLAVGSDTQYF

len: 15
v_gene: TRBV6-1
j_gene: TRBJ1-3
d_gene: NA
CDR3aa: CASSRDFLSGNTIYF

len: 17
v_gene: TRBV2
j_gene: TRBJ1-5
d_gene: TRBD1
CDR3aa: CASSEGTGRYSNQPQHF

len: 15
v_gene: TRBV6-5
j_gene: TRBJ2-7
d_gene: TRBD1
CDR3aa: CASSYSIGTGGEQYF

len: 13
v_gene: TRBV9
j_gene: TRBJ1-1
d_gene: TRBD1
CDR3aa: CASGETGETEAFF

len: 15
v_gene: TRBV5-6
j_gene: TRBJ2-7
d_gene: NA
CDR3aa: CASSLVTSSSYEQYF

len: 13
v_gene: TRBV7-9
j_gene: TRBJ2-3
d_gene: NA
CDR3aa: CASSFPRADTQYF

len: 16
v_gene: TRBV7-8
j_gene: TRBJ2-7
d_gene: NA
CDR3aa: CASSPQGLPLSYEQYF

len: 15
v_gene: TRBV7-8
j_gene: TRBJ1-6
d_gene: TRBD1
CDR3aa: CASSFETGYNSPLHF

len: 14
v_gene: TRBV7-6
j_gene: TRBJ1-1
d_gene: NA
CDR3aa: CASSLREANTEAFF

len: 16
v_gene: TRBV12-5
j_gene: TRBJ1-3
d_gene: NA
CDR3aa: CASGPGTTSSGNTIYF

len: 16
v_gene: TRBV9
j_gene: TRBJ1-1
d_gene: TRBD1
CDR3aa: CASSPTGQGVNTEAFF

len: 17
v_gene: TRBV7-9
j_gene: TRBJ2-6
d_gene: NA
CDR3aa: CASSWQPRGSGANVLTF

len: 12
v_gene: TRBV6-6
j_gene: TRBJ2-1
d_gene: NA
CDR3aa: CASSYGREKQFF

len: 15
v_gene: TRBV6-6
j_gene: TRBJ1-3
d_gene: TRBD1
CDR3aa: CASTLGTGVSYTIYF

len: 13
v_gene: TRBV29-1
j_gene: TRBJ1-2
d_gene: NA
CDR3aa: CSVVGGANYGYTF

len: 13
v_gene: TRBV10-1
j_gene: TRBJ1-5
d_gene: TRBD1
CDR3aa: CASSERQGEPQHF

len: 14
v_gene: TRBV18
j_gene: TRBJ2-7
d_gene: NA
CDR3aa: CASSRDRSSYEQYF

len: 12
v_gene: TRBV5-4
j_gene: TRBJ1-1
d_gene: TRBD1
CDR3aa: CASGKTGAEAFF

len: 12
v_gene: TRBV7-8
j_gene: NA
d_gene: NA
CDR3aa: CASRGLLYEQYF

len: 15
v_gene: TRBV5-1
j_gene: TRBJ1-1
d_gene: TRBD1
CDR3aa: CASSLDWRDRGKAFF

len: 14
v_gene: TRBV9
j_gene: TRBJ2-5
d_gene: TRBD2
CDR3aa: CASSVAGGQETQYF

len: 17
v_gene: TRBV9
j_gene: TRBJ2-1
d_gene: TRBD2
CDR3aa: CASSAPTSGSSYNEQFF

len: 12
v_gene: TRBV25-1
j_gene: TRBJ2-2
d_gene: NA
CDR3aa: CASTKRTGELFF

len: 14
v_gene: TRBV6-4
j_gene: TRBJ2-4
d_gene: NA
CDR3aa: CASSDSAGMNIQYF

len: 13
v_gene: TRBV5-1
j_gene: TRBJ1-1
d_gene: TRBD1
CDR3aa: CASSPDRVRGAFF

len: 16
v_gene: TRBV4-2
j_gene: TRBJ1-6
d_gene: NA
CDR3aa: CASSQVVSRADSPLHF